The 13 T cell receptor beta chains reported below all come from one sample, sequenced in a study of T cell responses to AZD1222 COVID-19 vaccine. The protocol was immunoSEQ multiplex PCR, while the TCRdb copy is restricted to in-frame clones and leaves out a portion. The sample includes 200,000 or so clones, around 86% of them seen just once. Sample: peripheral blood, taken on day 0 of MenACWY control vaccination. These receptors all stem from an adult in good health.

On this clone itself: Other DNA sequences in the same sample also yield this CDR3. This chain links TRBV30 with TRBJ1-6; TRBD1 is a possible D gene (5 bases). Trimming cost V 2 bases and J 7 bases, with 9 bases left between them. The CDR3 loop spans 13 amino acids. The germline V gene has CDR1 GTSNPN and CDR2 SVGIG (reference sequence). CDR3 sequence reads: CAWSPGTNSPLHF. CDR3 nucleotides: TGTGCCTGGAGTCCGGGGACGAATTCACCCCTCCACTTT.

This chain links TRBV7-2 with TRBJ2-7, with a possible D match to TRBD2 (6 bases). With 5 bases removed from V and 1 base from J, the gap between germline ends came to 18 bases. In germline, CDR1 is SGHTA, CDR2 FQGNSA. This CDR3 is 16 amino acids long. CDR3 in amino acids: CASSPRWGGDSYEQYF. CDR3 in DNA: TGTGCCAGCAGCCCACGTTGGGGCGGGGATTCCTACGAGCAGTACTTC.

This chain links TRBV2 with TRBJ1-2, with a tentative D call TRBD1 (5 bases). CDR3 length: 14 amino acids. Looked up from germline, CDR1 is SNHLY and CDR2 is FYNNEI. Trimming shortened V by 1 base and J by 8 bases, and 14 bases separated the two germline ends. CDR3 nucleotide sequence: TGTGCCAGCAGTGAAGAGGAAGGGACTTGGGGCTACACCTTC. Translating it yields CASSEEEGTWGYTF.

The J gene is TRBJ1-5, the V gene TRBV10-3, with no clear D. Trimming cost V 3 bases and J 4 bases, with 16 bases left between them. In germline, CDR1 is ENHRY, CDR2 SYGVKD. The CDR3 contains 16 residues. CDR3 in amino acids: CAISEGLSPKNQPQHF. The CDR3 DNA reads as TGTGCCATCAGTGAAGGGTTGTCTCCTAAAAATCAGCCCCAGCATTTT.

The V call is TRBV19, the J call TRBJ1-5; a weak D match, TRBD1 (5 bases). The germline gives CDR1 LNHDA, CDR2 SQIVND (reference sequence). Trimming took 5 bases from V and 3 from J, leaving 11 bases between them. This CDR3 region has 14 residues. In nucleotides, the CDR3 is TGTGCCAGTAGTGTCGGGACTAACAATCAGCCCCAGCATTTT. Translating gives CASSVGTNNQPQHF.

This sequence joins TRBV2 and TRBJ2-1; the match to TRBD2 covers 10 bases. The V segment lost 1 base and the J segment 5 bases; nucleotides outside the gene matches: 5. There are 16 residues in the CDR3. Germline V gene sequence: CDR1 SNHLY, CDR2 FYNNEI. The CDR3 sequence is CASSEGTSGWNNEQFF. The CDR3, as DNA: TGTGCCAGCAGTGAAGGGACTAGCGGATGGAACAATGAGCAGTTCTTC.

This clone showed up just once. The chain recombines TRBV5-1 with TRBJ2-3; tentative D call: TRBD2 (6 bases). V lost 1 base and J lost 3, with 12 bases in between. This CDR3 has 15 amino acids. In germline, CDR1 is SGHRS, CDR2 YFSETQ. The CDR3 loop is CASSLSSGGTDTQYF. CDR3 coding DNA: TGCGCCAGCAGCTTGAGTAGTGGGGGGACAGATACGCAGTATTTT.

The chain couples TRBV12-5 to TRBJ2-2; TRBD2 might be the D (5 bases). In germline, CDR1 is LGHNT, CDR2 FRNRAP. This CDR3 contains 13 residues. V was trimmed by 4 bases and J by 8 bases, leaving 11 bases between them. CDR3 bases: TGTGCTAGTGGTTCTGTGGAGGTTGGGGAGCTGTTTTTT. It encodes CASGSVEVGELFF.

This clone was seen only a few times. The DNA of the CDR3 is TGTGCCACAAGGACCGGGCCCCTGTCTGAAGCTTTCTTT. Amino acid sequence: CATRTGPLSEAFF. The chain uses TRBV10-3 and TRBJ1-1, with D hard to call. Trimming left V 10 bases short and J 6 bases short, with 18 bases between. The CDR3 extends over 13 amino acids. Germline V lookup: CDR1 ENHRY, CDR2 SYGVKD.

This chain uses TRBV6-5 with TRBJ2-1, with 8 bases identical to TRBD2. This CDR3 is 15 amino acids long. Germline V gene data show CDR1 as MNHEY and CDR2 as SVGAGI. V dropped 8 bases and J dropped 1; count of bases not matched to a gene: 7. The CDR3 sequence: CASVGTGGSYNEQFF. CDR3 nucleotides: TGTGCCAGCGTAGGGACGGGAGGGTCCTACAATGAGCAGTTCTTC.

This chain uses TRBV2 with TRBJ2-3; the match to TRBD2 covers 10 bases. The V gene's germline CDR1 is SNHLY and CDR2 FYNNEI. The CDR3 loop spans 15 amino acids. V gave up 6 bases and J gave up 6 bases; unmatched junction bases: 9. CDR3: CASSLSGREGDTQYF. For the CDR3, the DNA is TGTGCCAGCAGCCTCAGCGGGAGGGAAGGGGATACGCAGTATTTT.

As to this clone: Other DNA sequences in this sample translate to the same CDR3. This chain links TRBV3-1 (or the pseudogene TRBV3-2) with TRBJ2-7; 7 bases line up with TRBD2. V lost 1 base, J lost 3 bases, and 0 bases stayed unmatched. Germline V gives CDR1 LGHDT, CDR2 YNNKEL (reference sequence). The CDR3 runs to 13 residues. CDR3 coding DNA: TGTGCCAGCAGCCAAGCGGGGGGCTACGAGCAGTACTTC. Translating gives CASSQAGGYEQYF.

This chain connects TRBV5-1 to TRBJ1-1; TRBD1 matches at 10 bases. This CDR3 has 16 residues. CDR1 is SGHRS and CDR2 is YFSETQ in the germline V gene. V was clipped by 3 bases and J by 4 bases; unmatched bases: 9. CDR3 bases: TGCGCCAGCAGCTCCCGGGACAGGGGATTCAGCACTGAAGCTTTCTTT. Protein sequence: CASSSRDRGFSTEAFF.